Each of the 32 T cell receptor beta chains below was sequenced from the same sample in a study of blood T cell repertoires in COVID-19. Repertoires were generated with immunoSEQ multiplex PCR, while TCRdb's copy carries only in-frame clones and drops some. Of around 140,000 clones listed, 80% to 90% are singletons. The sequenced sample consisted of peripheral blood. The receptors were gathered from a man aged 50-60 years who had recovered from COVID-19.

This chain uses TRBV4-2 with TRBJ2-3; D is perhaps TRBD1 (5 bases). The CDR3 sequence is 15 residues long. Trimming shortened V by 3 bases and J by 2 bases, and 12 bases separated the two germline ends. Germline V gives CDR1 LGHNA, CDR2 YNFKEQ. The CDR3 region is CASSHSDSDTDTQYF. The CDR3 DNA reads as TGTGCCAGCAGCCATAGTGACAGCGACACAGATACGCAGTATTTT.

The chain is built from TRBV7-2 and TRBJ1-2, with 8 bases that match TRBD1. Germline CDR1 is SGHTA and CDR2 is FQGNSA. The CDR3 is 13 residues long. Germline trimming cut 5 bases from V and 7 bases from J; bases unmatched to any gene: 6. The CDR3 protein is CASSQTGVGGYTF. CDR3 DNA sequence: TGTGCCAGCAGCCAGACAGGGGTTGGTGGCTACACCTTC.

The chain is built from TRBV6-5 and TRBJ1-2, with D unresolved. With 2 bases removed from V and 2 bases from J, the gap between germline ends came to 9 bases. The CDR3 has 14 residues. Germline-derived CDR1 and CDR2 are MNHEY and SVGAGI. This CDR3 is CASSYPGENYGYTF. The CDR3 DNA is TGTGCCAGCAGTTACCCCGGGGAGAACTATGGCTACACCTTC.

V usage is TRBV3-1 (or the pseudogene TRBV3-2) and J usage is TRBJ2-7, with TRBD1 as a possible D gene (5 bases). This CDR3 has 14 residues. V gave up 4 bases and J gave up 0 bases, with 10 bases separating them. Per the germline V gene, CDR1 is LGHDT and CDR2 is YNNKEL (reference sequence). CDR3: CASSPDTFSYEQYF. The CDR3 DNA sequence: TGTGCCAGCAGCCCGGACACTTTCTCCTACGAGCAGTACTTC.

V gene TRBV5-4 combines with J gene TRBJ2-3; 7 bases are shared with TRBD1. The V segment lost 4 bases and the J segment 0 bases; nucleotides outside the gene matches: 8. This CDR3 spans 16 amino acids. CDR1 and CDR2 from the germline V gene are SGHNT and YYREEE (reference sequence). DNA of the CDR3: TGTGCCAGCAGCAGAGGGACAGCCACTAGCACAGATACGCAGTATTTT. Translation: CASSRGTATSTDTQYF.

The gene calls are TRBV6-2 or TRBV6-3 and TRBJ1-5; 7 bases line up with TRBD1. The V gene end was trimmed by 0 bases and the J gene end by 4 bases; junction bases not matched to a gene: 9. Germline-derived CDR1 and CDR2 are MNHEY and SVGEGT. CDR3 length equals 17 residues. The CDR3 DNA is TGTGCCAGCAGTTACTCCCTCTTGGGACAGAGGAATCAGCCCCAGCATTTT. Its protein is CASSYSLLGQRNQPQHF.

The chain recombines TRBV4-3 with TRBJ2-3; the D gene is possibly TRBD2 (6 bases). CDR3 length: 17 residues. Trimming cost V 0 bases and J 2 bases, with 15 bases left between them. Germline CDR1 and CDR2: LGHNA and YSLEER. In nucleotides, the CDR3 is TGCGCCAGCAGCCAAGATGGGTCGACGGGGGACACAGATACGCAGTATTTT. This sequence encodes CASSQDGSTGDTDTQYF.

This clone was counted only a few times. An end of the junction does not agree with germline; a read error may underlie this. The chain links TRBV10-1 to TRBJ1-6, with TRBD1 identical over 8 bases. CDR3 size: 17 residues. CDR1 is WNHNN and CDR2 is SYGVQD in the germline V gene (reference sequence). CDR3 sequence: CASSGRDRPSDNSPLHF. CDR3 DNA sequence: TGCGCCAGCAGTGGTCGGGACAGGCCCTCCGATAATTCACCCCTCCACTTT.

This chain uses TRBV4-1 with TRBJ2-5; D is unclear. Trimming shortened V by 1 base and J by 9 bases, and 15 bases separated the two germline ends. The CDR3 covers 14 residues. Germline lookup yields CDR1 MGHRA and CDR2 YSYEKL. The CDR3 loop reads CASSQVSPPVAQYF. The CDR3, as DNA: TGCGCCAGCAGCCAAGTGTCTCCTCCGGTGGCCCAGTACTTC.

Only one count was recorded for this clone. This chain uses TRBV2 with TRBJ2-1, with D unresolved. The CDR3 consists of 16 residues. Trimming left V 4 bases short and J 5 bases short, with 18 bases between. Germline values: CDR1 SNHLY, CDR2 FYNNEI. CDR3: CASSGRPSRNHNEQFF. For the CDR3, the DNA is TGTGCCAGCAGTGGTAGACCTAGTAGGAACCACAATGAGCAGTTCTTC.

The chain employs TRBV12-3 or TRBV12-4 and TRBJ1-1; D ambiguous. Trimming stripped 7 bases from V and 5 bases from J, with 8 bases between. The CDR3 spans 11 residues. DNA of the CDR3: TGTGCCAGCACCCCCGGGACTGAAGCTTTCTTT. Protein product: CASTPGTEAFF.

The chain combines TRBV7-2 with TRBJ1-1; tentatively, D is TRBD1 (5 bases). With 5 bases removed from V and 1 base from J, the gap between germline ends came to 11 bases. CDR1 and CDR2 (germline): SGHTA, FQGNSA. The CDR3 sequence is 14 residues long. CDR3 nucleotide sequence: TGTGCCAGCAGCCGGTGGGGGGGGAACACTGAAGCTTTCTTT. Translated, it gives CASSRWGGNTEAFF.

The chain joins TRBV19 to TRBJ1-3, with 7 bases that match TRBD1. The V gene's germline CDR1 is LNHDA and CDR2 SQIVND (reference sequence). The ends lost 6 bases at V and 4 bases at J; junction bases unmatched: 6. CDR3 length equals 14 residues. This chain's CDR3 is CASRATGSGNTIYF. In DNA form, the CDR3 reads TGTGCCAGTAGGGCGACAGGGTCAGGAAACACCATATATTTT.

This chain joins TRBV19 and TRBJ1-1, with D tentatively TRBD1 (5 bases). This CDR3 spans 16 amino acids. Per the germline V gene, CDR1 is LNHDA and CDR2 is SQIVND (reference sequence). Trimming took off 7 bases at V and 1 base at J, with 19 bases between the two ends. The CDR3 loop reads CASIGDSPTRNTEAFF. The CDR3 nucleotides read TGTGCCAGTATTGGCGACAGCCCGACGCGGAACACTGAAGCTTTCTTT.

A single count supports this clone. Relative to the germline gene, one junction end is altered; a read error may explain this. The CDR3: CASSTSLAGVNNGELFF. CDR3 DNA sequence: TGTGCCAGCAGCACGTCACTAGCGGGGGTGAACAACGGGGAGCTGTTTTTT. The chain recombines TRBV7-2 with TRBJ2-2; 11 nucleotides align to TRBD2. Germline V gene sequence: CDR1 SGHTA, CDR2 FQGNSA. CDR3 length: 17 amino acids. Drawing the rest from reference TRBV7-2 and TRBJ2-2, the complete variable domain is GAGVSQSPSNKVTEKGKDVELRCDPISGHTALYWYRQSLGQGLEFLIYFQGNSAPDKSGLPSDRFSAERTGGSVSTLTIQRTQQEDSAVYLCASSTSLAGVNNGELFFGEGSRLTVL.

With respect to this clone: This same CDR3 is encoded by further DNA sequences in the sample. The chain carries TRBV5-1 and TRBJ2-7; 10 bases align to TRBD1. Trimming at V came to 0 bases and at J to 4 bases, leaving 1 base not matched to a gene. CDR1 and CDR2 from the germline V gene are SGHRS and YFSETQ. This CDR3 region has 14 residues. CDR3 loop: CASSLGQGAYEQYF. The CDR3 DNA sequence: TGCGCCAGCAGCTTGGGACAGGGGGCTTACGAGCAGTACTTC.

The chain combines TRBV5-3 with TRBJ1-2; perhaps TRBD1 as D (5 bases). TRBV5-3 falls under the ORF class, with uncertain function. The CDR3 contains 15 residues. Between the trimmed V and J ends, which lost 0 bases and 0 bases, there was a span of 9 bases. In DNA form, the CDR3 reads TGTGCCAGAAGCTTGGTGGCAGGGACTAACTATGGCTACACCTTC. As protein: CARSLVAGTNYGYTF.

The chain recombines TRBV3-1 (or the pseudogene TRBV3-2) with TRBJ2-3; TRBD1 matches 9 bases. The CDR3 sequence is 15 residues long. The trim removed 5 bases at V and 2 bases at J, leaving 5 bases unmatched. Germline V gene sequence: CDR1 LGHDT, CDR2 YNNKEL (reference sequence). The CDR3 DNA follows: TGTGCCAGCAGCGGGGGGACAGGGTACACAGATACGCAGTATTTT. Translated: CASSGGTGYTDTQYF.

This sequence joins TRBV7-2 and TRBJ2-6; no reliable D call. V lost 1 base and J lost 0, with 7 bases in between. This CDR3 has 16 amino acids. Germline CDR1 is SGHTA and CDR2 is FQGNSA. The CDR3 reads CASSLEGASGANVLTF. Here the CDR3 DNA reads TGTGCCAGCAGCTTAGAAGGAGCCTCTGGGGCCAACGTCCTGACTTTC.

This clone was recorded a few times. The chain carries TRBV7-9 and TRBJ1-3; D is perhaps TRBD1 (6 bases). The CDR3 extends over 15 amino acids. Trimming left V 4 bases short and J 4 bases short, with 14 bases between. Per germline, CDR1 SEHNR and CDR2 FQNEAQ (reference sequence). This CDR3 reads CASSSKLQGGNTIYF. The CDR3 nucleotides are TGTGCCAGCAGCTCGAAACTCCAGGGGGGAAACACCATATATTTT.

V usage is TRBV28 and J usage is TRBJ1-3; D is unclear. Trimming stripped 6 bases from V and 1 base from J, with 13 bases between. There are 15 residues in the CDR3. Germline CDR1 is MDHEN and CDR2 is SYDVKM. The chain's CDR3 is CASSTLLRSGNTIYF. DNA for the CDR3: TGTGCCAGCAGCACCCTACTGAGATCTGGAAACACCATATATTTT.

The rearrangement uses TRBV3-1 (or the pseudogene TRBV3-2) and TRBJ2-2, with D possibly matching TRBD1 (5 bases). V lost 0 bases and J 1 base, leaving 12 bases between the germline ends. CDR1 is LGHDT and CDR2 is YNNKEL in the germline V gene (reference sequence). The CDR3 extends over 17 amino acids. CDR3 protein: CASSQDIGAKNTGELFF. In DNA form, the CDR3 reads TGTGCCAGCAGCCAAGATATAGGGGCTAAGAACACCGGGGAGCTGTTTTTT.

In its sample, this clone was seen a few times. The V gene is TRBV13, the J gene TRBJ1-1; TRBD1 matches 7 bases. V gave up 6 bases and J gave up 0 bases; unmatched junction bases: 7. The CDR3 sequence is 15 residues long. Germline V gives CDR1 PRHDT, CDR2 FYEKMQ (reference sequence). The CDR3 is CASSPWGTVNTEAFF. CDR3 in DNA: TGTGCCAGCAGTCCCTGGGGGACAGTGAACACTGAAGCTTTCTTT. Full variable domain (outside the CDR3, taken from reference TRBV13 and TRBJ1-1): AAGVIQSPRHLIKEKRETATLKCYPIPRHDTVYWYQQGPGQDPQFLISFYEKMQSDKGSIPDRFSAQQFSDYHSELNMSSLELGDSALYFCASSPWGTVNTEAFFGQGTRLTVV.

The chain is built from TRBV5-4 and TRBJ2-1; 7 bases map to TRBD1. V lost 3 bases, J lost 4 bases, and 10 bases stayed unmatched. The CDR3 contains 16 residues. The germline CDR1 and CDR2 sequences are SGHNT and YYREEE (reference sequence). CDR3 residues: CASSYSDREGYNEQFF. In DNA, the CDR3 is TGTGCCAGCAGCTACTCCGACAGGGAAGGGTACAATGAGCAGTTCTTC.

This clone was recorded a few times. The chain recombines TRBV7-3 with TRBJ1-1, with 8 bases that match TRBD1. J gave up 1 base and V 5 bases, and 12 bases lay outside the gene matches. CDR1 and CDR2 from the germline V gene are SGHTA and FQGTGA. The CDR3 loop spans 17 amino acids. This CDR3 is CASSENRGDNRNTEAFF. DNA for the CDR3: TGTGCCAGCAGCGAAAACAGGGGGGACAACCGGAACACTGAAGCTTTCTTT.

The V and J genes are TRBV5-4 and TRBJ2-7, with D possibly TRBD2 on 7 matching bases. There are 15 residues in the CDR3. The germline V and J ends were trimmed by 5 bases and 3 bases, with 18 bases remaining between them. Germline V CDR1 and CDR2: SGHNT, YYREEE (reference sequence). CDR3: CASRFAGAGIYEQYF. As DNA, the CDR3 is TGTGCCAGCAGATTCGCGGGGGCCGGGATCTACGAGCAGTACTTC.

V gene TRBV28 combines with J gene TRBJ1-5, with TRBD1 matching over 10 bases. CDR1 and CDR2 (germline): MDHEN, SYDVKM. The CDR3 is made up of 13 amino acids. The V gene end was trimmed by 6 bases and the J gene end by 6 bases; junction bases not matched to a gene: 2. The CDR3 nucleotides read TGTGCCAGCAGCTGGGACAGGGGTCAGCCCCAGCATTTT. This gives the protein CASSWDRGQPQHF.

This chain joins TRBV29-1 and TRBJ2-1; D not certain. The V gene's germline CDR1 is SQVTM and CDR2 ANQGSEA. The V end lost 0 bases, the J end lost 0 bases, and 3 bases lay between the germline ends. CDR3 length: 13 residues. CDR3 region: CSVEESSYNEQFF. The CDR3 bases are TGCAGCGTTGAAGAGAGCTCCTACAATGAGCAGTTCTTC.

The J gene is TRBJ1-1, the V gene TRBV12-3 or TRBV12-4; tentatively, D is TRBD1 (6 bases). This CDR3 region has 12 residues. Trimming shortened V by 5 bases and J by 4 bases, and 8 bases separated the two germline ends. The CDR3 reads CASSGQFTEAFF. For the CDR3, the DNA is TGTGCCAGCAGTGGACAGTTCACTGAAGCTTTCTTT.

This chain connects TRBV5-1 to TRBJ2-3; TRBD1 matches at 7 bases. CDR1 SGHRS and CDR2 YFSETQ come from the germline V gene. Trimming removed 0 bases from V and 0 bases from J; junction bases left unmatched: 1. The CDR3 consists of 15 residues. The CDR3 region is CASSLGQGSTDTQYF. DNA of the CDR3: TGCGCCAGCAGCTTGGGACAGGGAAGCACAGATACGCAGTATTTT.

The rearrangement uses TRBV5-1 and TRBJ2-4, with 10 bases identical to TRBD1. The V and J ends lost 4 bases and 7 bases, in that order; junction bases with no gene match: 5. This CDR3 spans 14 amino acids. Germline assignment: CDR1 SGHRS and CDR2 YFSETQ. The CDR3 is CASSPGTGVNIQYF. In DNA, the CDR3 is TGCGCCAGCAGCCCCGGGACAGGGGTTAACATTCAGTACTTC.

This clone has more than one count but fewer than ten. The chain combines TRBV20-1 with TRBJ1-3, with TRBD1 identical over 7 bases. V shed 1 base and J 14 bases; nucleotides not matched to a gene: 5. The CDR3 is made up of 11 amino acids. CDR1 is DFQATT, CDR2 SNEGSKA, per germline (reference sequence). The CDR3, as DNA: TGCAGTGCTAGAGGGAGAGACAGGGTATATTTT. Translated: CSARGRDRVYF.